These 18 T cell receptor beta chains were sequenced from one sample in a study of blood T cell repertoires in COVID-19. TCRdb's copy holds only in-frame clones and misses some; the assay was immunoSEQ multiplex PCR. This sample yields about 210,000 clones, of which 70% to 85% are seen a single time; roughly 7.8% belongs to the top ten. Specimen: peripheral blood. Receptor source: a woman at least 80 years old with COVID-19, enrolled during active disease.

This chain joins TRBV6-5 and TRBJ2-7; 8 bases map to TRBD1. Germline CDR1 is MNHEY and CDR2 is SVGAGI. This CDR3 has 15 residues. V shed 6 bases and J 3 bases; nucleotides not matched to a gene: 10. The CDR3 is CASRRTQGASYEQYF. The CDR3 DNA reads as TGTGCCAGCAGGAGGACTCAGGGGGCCAGCTACGAGCAGTACTTC.

The gene calls are TRBV19 and TRBJ1-3; D is unclear. This CDR3 is built from 14 residues. The germline V gene has CDR1 LNHDA and CDR2 SQIVND (reference sequence). Trimming removed 1 base at V and 3 bases at J, with 7 bases between. The CDR3: CASSIGTRGNTIYF. The DNA of the CDR3 is TGTGCCAGTAGTATAGGGACTCGTGGAAACACCATATATTTT. Supplemented by reference TRBV19 and TRBJ1-3, the full variable domain reads DGGITQSPKYLFRKEGQNVTLSCEQNLNHDAMYWYRQDPGQGLRLIYYSQIVNDFQKGDIAEGYSVSREKKESFPLTVTSAQKNPTAFYLCASSIGTRGNTIYFGEGSWLTVV.

J is TRBJ2-2 and V is TRBV2; D gene uncertain. V was trimmed by 1 base and J by 4 bases, leaving 10 bases between them. Germline V gene lookup returns CDR1 SNHLY and CDR2 FYNNEI. This CDR3 is built from 15 residues. The CDR3 DNA reads as TGTGCCAGCAGTGAAGGGCAGGCGACCACCGGGGAGCTGTTTTTT. It translates to CASSEGQATTGELFF.

The rearrangement joins TRBV12-1 to TRBJ2-7; the table's D call of TRBD2 was not tested on the DNA. TRBV12-1 is tagged as a pseudogene. CDR3 length: 15 residues. CDR3 nucleotides: TGTGCCAGCAGCCACCGGGACTTAAAAATATCCGGGCAGTACTTC. Translation: CASSHRDLKISGQYF.

The chain recombines TRBV7-3 with TRBJ1-5, with D tentatively TRBD1 (6 bases). Trimming took off 4 bases at V and 1 base at J, with 14 bases between the two ends. Germline loops: CDR1 SGHTA, CDR2 FQGTGA. The CDR3 runs to 16 residues. In DNA, the CDR3 is TGTGCCAGCAGCTCTCGGGACAAATTCAGCAATCAGCCCCAGCATTTT. This codes for CASSSRDKFSNQPQHF.

J is TRBJ1-5 and V is TRBV4-1, with TRBD1 matching 11 bases. CDR3 size: 19 residues. J was trimmed by 2 bases and V by 1 base; bases with no gene match: 10. Germline CDR1 reads MGHRA; CDR2 reads YSYEKL. The CDR3 sequence is CASSQVRGQGALGNQPQHF. In nucleotides, the CDR3 is TGCGCCAGCAGCCAAGTAAGAGGACAGGGGGCTTTAGGCAATCAGCCCCAGCATTTT.

This chain connects TRBV7-9 to TRBJ1-3; 9 bases are a match to TRBD1. The CDR3 covers 15 residues. V dropped 5 bases and J dropped 4; count of bases not matched to a gene: 6. From germline, CDR1 is SEHNR and CDR2 FQNEAQ (reference sequence). The CDR3 region is CASSRTGGEGNTIYF. The CDR3 nucleotides are TGTGCCAGCAGCCGTACAGGGGGCGAAGGAAACACCATATATTTT. The variable domain in full, completed from reference TRBV7-9 and TRBJ1-3, reads DTGVSQNPRHKITKRGQNVTFRCDPISEHNRLYWYRQTLGQGPEFLTYFQNEAQLEKSRLLSDRFSAERPKGSFSTLEIQRTEQGDSAMYLCASSRTGGEGNTIYFGEGSWLTVV.

This rearrangement joins TRBV28 to TRBJ1-1; TRBD1 might be the D (6 bases). The germline CDR1 and CDR2 sequences are MDHEN and SYDVKM. V lost 7 bases and J lost 6, with 12 bases in between. This CDR3 is 12 amino acids long. CDR3 region: CASTAGVAEAFF. The CDR3 bases are TGTGCCAGCACCGCAGGGGTAGCTGAAGCTTTCTTT.

This clone was recorded many times. The rearrangement links TRBV6-6 to TRBJ1-2; TRBD1 agrees at 9 bases. Trimming removed 5 bases from V and 2 bases from J; junction bases left unmatched: 6. Germline CDR1 is MNHNY and CDR2 is SVGAGI (reference sequence). The CDR3 extends over 15 amino acids. The CDR3 DNA follows: TGTGCCAGCAGTCCCCGGGACAGGGAAAACTATGGCTACACCTTC. This translates into CASSPRDRENYGYTF.

The chain is built from TRBV6-2 or TRBV6-3 and TRBJ1-4; D gene ambiguous. The CDR3 length is 18 residues. V lost 4 bases, J lost 7 bases, and 25 bases lay in between. Germline V gene lookup returns CDR1 MNHEY and CDR2 SVGEGT. This chain's CDR3 is CASSWYSSRRSVGEKLFF. CDR3 nucleotides: TGTGCCAGCAGTTGGTACTCCTCCCGACGGAGTGTAGGTGAAAAACTGTTTTTT.

This sequence joins TRBV5-5 and TRBJ1-1; D call uncertain. V gave up 0 bases and J gave up 11 bases, with 11 bases separating them. CDR1 is SGHKS and CDR2 is YYEKEE in the germline V gene (reference sequence). This CDR3 is 12 amino acids long. This chain's CDR3 is CASSLDGLRAFF. CDR3 sequence (DNA): TGTGCCAGCAGCTTGGATGGCCTCAGGGCTTTCTTT.

There are a few counts of this clone. This rearrangement joins TRBV28 to TRBJ2-3; TRBD1 aligns across 9 bases. CDR1 is MDHEN, CDR2 SYDVKM, per germline. Unmatched junction bases numbered 12, after V lost 5 bases and J lost 3 bases. CDR3 size: 17 residues. In DNA, the CDR3 is TGTGCCAGCAGTCCCATCCTCGGGACAGGGAAGACAGATACGCAGTATTTT. Protein sequence: CASSPILGTGKTDTQYF.

This clone is termed medium-sized. The chain recombines TRBV15 with TRBJ2-3; 11 bases map to TRBD2. The CDR3 totals 18 residues. The trim removed 0 bases at V and 1 base at J, leaving 6 bases unmatched. CDR1 is LNHNV and CDR2 is YYDKDF in the germline V gene (reference sequence). The CDR3 protein is CATSRDLAGGRRTDTQYF. In DNA, the CDR3 is TGTGCCACCAGCAGAGATCTAGCGGGGGGTCGGCGCACAGATACGCAGTATTTT.

The sample holds one count of this clone. The rearrangement uses TRBV4-2 and TRBJ1-4, with no clear D. The germline V gene has CDR1 LGHNA and CDR2 YNFKEQ. The CDR3 is 16 residues long. Trimming left V 0 bases short and J 4 bases short, with 12 bases between. As DNA, the CDR3 is TGTGCCAGCAGCCAAGATCGGTCGCTGCTTAATGAAAAACTGTTTTTT. Encoded protein: CASSQDRSLLNEKLFF.

The genes are TRBV20-1 and TRBJ2-3; D call uncertain. Germline lookup yields CDR1 DFQATT and CDR2 SNEGSKA (reference sequence). Between the trimmed V and J ends, which lost 5 bases and 6 bases, there was a span of 9 bases. The CDR3 sequence is 11 residues long. The CDR3 sequence is CSAPHRDTQYF. CDR3 nucleotide sequence: TGCAGTGCTCCCCACCGGGATACGCAGTATTTT.

The chain recombines TRBV7-6 with TRBJ2-7; D is undetermined. The germline V and J ends were trimmed by 4 bases and 6 bases, with 7 bases remaining between them. Germline V gene sequence: CDR1 SGHVS, CDR2 FNYEAQ. The CDR3 spans 11 residues. DNA for the CDR3: TGTGCCAGCAGCTCCCTAAGCGAGCAGTACTTC. Encoded protein: CASSSLSEQYF.

Only a few counts were recorded for this clone. This chain's CDR3 is CASSHKRSGTMNTEAFF. CDR3 DNA sequence: TGCGCCAGCAGCCACAAGAGATCCGGGACAATGAACACTGAAGCTTTCTTT. The chain employs TRBV4-1 and TRBJ1-1; D is possibly TRBD1 (6 bases). Between the trimmed V and J ends, which lost 3 bases and 0 bases, there was a span of 17 bases. The germline CDR1 and CDR2 sequences are MGHRA and YSYEKL. The CDR3 extends over 17 amino acids.

This clone was recorded only once. The chain carries TRBV3-1 (or the pseudogene TRBV3-2) and TRBJ2-5; 8 bases map to TRBD1. Germline V CDR1 and CDR2: LGHDT, YNNKEL (reference sequence). There are 14 residues in the CDR3. The J segment lost 13 bases and the V segment lost 1 base, leaving 11 bases of the junction unmatched. The CDR3 here is CASSQGLGGDRTYF. The CDR3, as DNA: TGTGCCAGCAGCCAAGGGCTTGGTGGGGACAGGACGTACTTC.